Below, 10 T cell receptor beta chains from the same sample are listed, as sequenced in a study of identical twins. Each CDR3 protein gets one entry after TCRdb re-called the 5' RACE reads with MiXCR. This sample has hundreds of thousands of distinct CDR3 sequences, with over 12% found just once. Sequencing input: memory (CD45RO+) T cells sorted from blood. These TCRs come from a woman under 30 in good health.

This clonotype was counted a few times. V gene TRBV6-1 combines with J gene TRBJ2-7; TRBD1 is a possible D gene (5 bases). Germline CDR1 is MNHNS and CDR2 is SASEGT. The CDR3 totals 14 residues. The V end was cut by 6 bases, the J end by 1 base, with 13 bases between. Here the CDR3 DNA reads TGTGCCAGCAGGCGACAGCCTTCTTCCTACGAGCAGTACTTC. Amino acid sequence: CASRRQPSSYEQYF.

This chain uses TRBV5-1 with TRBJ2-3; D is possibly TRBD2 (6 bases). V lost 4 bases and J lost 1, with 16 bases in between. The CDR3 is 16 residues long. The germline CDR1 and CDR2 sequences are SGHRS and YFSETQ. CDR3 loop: CASSGNAGLGTDTQYF. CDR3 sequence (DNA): TGCGCCAGCAGCGGGAACGCGGGACTTGGCACAGATACGCAGTATTTT.

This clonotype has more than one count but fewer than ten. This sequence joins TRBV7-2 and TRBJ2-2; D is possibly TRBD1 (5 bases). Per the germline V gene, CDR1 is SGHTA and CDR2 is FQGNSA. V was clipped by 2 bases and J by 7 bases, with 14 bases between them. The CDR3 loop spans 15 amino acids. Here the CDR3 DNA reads TGTGCCAGCAGCTTAACCCGGACACACTACGGGGAGCTGTTTTTT. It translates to CASSLTRTHYGELFF.

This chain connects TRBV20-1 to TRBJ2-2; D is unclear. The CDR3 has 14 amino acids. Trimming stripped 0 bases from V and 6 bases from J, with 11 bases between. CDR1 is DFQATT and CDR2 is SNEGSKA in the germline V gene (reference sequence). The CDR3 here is CSAREAAGAGELFF. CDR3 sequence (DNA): TGCAGTGCTAGAGAGGCTGCCGGCGCCGGGGAGCTGTTTTTT.

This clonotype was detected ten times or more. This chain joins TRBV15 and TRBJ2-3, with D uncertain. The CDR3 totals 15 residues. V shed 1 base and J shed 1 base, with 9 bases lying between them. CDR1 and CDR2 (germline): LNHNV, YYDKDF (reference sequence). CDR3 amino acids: CATSRGASRTDTQYF. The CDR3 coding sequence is TGTGCCACCAGCAGAGGTGCGAGTCGCACAGATACGCAGTATTTT.

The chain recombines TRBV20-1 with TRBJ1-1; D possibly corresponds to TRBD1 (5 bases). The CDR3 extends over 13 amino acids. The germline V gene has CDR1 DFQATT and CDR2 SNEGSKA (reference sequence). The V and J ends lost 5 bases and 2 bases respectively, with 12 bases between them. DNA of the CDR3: TGCAGTGCTCGCCGGGACCCTAACACTGAAGCTTTCTTT. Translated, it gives CSARRDPNTEAFF.

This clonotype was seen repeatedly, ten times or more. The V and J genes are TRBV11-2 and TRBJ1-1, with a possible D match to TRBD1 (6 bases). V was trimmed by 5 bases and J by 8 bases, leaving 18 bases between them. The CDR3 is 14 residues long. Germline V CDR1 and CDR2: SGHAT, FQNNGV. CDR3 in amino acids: CASSPGGWTAEAFF. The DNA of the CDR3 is TGTGCCAGCAGCCCGGGGGGCTGGACAGCCGAAGCTTTCTTT.

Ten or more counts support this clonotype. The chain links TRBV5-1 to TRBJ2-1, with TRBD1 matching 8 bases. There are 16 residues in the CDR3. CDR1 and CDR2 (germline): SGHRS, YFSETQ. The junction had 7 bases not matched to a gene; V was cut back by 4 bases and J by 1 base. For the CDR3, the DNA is TGCGCCAGCAGCGGACCGACAGGGGCGTCCTACAATGAGCAGTTCTTC. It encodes CASSGPTGASYNEQFF.

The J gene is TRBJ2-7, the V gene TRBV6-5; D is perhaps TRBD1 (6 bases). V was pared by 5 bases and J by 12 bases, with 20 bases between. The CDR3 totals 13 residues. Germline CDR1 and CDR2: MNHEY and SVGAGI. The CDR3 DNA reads TGTGCCAGCAGTGCCTCGATACAGGGACCTTGGTACTTC. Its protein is CASSASIQGPWYF.

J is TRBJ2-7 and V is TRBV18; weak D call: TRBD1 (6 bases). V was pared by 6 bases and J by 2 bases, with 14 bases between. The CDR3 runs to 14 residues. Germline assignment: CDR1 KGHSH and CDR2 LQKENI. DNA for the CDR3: TGTGCCAGCTCGGGGGCGAAGGTGGCCTACGAGCAGTACTTC. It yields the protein CASSGAKVAYEQYF.